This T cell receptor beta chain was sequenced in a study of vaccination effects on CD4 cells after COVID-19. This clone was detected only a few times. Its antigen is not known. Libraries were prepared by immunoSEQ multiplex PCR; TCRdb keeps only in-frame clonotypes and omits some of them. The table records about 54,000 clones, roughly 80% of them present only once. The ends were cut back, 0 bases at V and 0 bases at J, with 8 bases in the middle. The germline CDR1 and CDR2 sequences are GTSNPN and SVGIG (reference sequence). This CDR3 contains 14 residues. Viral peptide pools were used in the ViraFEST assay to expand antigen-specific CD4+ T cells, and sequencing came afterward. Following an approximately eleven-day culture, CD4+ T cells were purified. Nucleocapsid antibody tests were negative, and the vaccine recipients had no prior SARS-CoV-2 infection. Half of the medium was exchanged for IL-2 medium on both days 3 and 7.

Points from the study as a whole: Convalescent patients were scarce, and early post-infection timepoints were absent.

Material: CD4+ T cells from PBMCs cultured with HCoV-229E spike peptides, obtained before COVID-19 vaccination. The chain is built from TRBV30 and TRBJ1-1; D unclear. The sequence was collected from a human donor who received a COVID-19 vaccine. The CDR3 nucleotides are TGTGCCTGGAGTGTACAGACGATGAACACTGAAGCTTTCTTT. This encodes CAWSVQTMNTEAFF.